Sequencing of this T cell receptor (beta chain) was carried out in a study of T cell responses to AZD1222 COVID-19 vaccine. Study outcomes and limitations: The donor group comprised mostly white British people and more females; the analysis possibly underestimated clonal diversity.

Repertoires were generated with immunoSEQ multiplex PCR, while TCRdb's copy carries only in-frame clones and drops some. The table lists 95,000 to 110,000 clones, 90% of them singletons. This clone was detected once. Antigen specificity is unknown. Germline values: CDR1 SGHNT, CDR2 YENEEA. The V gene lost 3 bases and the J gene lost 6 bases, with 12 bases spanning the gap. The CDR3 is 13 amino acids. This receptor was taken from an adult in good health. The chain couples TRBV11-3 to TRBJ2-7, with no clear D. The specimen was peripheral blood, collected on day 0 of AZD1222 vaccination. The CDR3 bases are TGTGCCAGCAGCTTCTTCCACGGTTTCGAGCAGTACTTC. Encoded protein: CASSFFHGFEQYF. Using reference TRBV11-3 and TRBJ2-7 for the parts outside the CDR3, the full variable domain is EAGVVQSPRYKIIEKKQPVAFWCNPISGHNTLYWYLQNLGQGPELLIRYENEEAVDDSQLPKDRFSAERLKGVDSTLKIQPAELGDSAVYLCASSFFHGFEQYFGPGTRLTVT.